The 5 T cell receptor beta chains below all came from one sample that was sequenced in a study of cytomegalovirus exposure and HLA in healthy donors. The primer mix had 60 Vbeta and 13 Jbeta primers. TCRdb's table, derived via immunoSEQ multiplex PCR, lists solely in-frame clones and lacks some. The data contain some 110,000 clones, about three quarters of them singletons. Sample: PBMCs. Source of these receptors: a woman in her twenties or thirties in good health and CMV-seronegative.

The rearrangement uses TRBV6-5 and TRBJ1-4; 8 bases agree with TRBD1. This CDR3 spans 15 amino acids. Trimming at V came to 0 bases and at J to 8 bases, leaving 5 bases not matched to a gene. The V gene's germline CDR1 is MNHEY and CDR2 SVGAGI. The CDR3 reads CASSYSAGGDEKLFF. The CDR3 nucleotides read TGTGCCAGCAGTTACTCGGCAGGGGGCGACGAAAAACTGTTTTTT.

The genes are TRBV13 and TRBJ2-5; D may be TRBD2 (6 bases). V lost 4 bases and J lost 0, with 9 bases in between. Germline CDR1 and CDR2: PRHDT and FYEKMQ (reference sequence). This CDR3 has 14 amino acids. The CDR3 here is CASSYRDYQETQYF. Here the CDR3 DNA reads TGTGCCAGCAGCTATCGGGACTACCAAGAGACCCAGTACTTC.

This clone has just a few counts. The chain employs TRBV18 and TRBJ2-3, with TRBD2 matching 8 bases. The CDR3 loop spans 15 amino acids. J lost 0 bases, V lost 10 bases, and 9 bases had no gene match. In germline, CDR1 is KGHSH, CDR2 LQKENI. The CDR3 bases are TGTGCCACCTCTAAGGGACTAGAAAGCACAGATACGCAGTATTTT. This gives the protein CATSKGLESTDTQYF.

The DNA for the CDR3 is TGTGCCTGGAGTCTACTGGGACGAGAGTTACCCGTCAGAGTTCGGGGGGACGAGGGCTACACCTTC. As protein: CAWSLLGRELPVRVRGDEGYTF. V gene TRBV30 combines with J gene TRBJ1-2; possible D gene TRBD1, 5 bases. Germline V gene data show CDR1 as GTSNPN and CDR2 as SVGIG (reference sequence). This CDR3 comprises 22 residues. Trimming removed 2 bases from V and 8 bases from J, with 42 bases in between.

In its sample, this clone was seen a few times. This sequence joins TRBV4-3 and TRBJ2-1, with a weak D call TRBD2 (5 bases). V was cut by 3 bases and J by 2 bases, with 17 bases left in between. The germline V gene has CDR1 LGHNA and CDR2 YSLEER. The CDR3 extends over 17 amino acids. CDR3 nucleotide sequence: TGCGCCAGCAGCCAGTCTCTCGGGATATCTGCCTACAATGAGCAGTTCTTC. Amino acids: CASSQSLGISAYNEQFF.